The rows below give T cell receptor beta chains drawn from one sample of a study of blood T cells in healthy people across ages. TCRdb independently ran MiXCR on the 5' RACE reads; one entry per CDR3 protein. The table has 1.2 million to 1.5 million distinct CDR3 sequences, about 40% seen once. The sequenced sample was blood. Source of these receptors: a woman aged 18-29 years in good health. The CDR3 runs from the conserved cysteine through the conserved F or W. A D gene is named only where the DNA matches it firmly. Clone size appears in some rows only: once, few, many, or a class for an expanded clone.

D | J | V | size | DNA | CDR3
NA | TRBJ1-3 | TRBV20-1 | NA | TGCAGTGCCTCCTCTGGGACATCATATGGAAACACCATATATTTT | CSASSGTSYGNTIYF
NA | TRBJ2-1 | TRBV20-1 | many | TGCAGTGCTCCCGTGGACCGCAATGAGCAGTTCTTC | CSAPVDRNEQFF
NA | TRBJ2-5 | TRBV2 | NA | TGTGCCAGCACCCTGACTGGGTTTGGGGAGACCCAGTACTTC | CASTLTGFGETQYF
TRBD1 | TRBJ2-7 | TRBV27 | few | TGTGCCAGCAGGGGCGGCGGGACAGGGGAAAACGAGCAGTACTTC | CASRGGGTGENEQYF
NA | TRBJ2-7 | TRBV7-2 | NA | TGTGCCAGTTATCAAGGTCAGGGGGGCTACAATGAGCAGTACTTC | CASYQGQGGYNEQYF
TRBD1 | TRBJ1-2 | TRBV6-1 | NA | TGTGCCAGCAGTGGAGGTGTTGGCGGCAGGGGGCAAGTAAACTATGGCTACACCTTC | CASSGGVGGRGQVNYGYTF
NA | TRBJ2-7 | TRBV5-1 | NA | TGCGCCAGCAGCTTGGCAGAGATTGCCTACGAGCAGTACTTC | CASSLAEIAYEQYF
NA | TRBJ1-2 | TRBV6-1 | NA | TGTGCCAGCAGTGGACCGGGGGGCAAGACCTTGGGAGGCTACACCTTC | CASSGPGGKTLGGYTF
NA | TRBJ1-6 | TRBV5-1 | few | TGCGCCAGCAGCCCGGGCAGGAAAAATTCACCCCTCCACTTT | CASSPGRKNSPLHF
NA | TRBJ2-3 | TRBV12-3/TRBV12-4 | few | TGTGCCAGCAAAAGCTTGGCTCTCCGGACAGATACGCAGTATTTT | CASKSLALRTDTQYF
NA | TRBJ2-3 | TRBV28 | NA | TGTGCCAGCAGGGTACAGGGCCGGCATACGCAGTATTTT | CASRVQGRHTQYF
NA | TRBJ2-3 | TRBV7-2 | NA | TGTGCCAGCAGCTTATGGCCAACAGATACGCAGTATTTT | CASSLWPTDTQYF
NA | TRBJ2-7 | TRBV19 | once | TGTGCCAGTAGCTTGGCGGGGTATGGGAGCTCCTACAATGAGCAGTACTTC | CASSLAGYGSSYNEQYF
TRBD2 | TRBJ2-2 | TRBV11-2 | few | TGTGCCAGCAGCTCCTTGGCGGGGGGGGTGAACACCGGGGAGCTGTTTTTT | CASSSLAGGVNTGELFF
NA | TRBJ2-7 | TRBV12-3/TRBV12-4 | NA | TGTGCCAGCAGCAGGGGACTGGCAAAAACCTACGAGCAGTACTTC | CASSRGLAKTYEQYF
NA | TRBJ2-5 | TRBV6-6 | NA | TGTGCCAGCAGTTCTCACTCCTACTGGGAGGAGACCCAGTACTTC | CASSSHSYWEETQYF
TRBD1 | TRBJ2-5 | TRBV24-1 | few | TGTGCCACCAGCGTAACAGGGGGCGACGAGACCCAGTACTTC | CATSVTGGDETQYF
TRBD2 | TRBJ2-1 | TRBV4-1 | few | TGCGCCAGCAGCGGATCCGGGACTAGCGGGGGAAGCTCCTACAATGAGCAGTTCTTC | CASSGSGTSGGSSYNEQFF
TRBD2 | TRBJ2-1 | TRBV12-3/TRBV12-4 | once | TGTGCCAGCAGCCGCCTCGGGGGGGGAAAAAATGAGCAGTTCTTC | CASSRLGGGKNEQFF
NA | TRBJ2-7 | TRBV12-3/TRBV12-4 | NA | TGTGCCGGCAGTCTCGACAGCTCCTACGAGCAGTACTTC | CAGSLDSSYEQYF
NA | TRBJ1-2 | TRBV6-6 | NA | TGTGCCAGCAGTTACGCGGGGATTGTCTATGGCTACACCTTC | CASSYAGIVYGYTF
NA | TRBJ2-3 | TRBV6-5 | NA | TGTGCCAGCAGGCGAATTAGCACAGATACGCAGTATTTT | CASRRISTDTQYF
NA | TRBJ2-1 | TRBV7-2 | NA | TGTGCCAGCAGCTTAGCGCGATGGGCGGGGGCGTCCTACAATGAGCAGTTCTTC | CASSLARWAGASYNEQFF
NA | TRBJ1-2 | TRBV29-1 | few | TGCAGCGTTGATCGGGTAGTAGGCTATGGCTACACCTTC | CSVDRVVGYGYTF
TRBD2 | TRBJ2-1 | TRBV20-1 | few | TGCAGTGCTAGAACCCTGCTAGCGGCCGGGGCCTACAATGAGCAGTTCTTC | CSARTLLAAGAYNEQFF
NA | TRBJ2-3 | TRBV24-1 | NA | TGTGCCACATTACCGGATACGCAGTATTTT | CATLPDTQYF
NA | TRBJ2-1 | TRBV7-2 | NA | TGTGCCAGCAGCCCTCAGAGGGGACGCTACAATGAGCAGTTCTTC | CASSPQRGRYNEQFF
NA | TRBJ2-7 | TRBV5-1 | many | TGCGCCAGCAGCCGTGAGGATTGGAACGAGCAGTACTTC | CASSREDWNEQYF
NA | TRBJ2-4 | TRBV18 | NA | TGTGCCAGCTCACCCCCGGGACAAGGCATTCAGTACTTC | CASSPPGQGIQYF
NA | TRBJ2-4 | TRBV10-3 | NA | TGTGCCATCAGTGAGTCCGCCAAAAACATTCAGTACTTC | CAISESAKNIQYF
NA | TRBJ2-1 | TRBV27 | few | TGTGCCAGCACTCCTGGGTGGGGGATTGAGCAGTTCTTC | CASTPGWGIEQFF
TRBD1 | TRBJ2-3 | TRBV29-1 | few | TGCAGCGTTGGTCGGGCGGTTACCATGGGACAGACCAACTTGGATACGCAGTATTTT | CSVGRAVTMGQTNLDTQYF
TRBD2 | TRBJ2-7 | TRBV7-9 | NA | TGTGCCAGCAGCTCGGGTAGCGGGAATCTGGAGTACTTC | CASSSGSGNLEYF
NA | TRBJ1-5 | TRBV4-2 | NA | TGTGCCAGCAGCCAAGCTCCAGTGCAACAGGGAAGCAATCAGCCCCAGCATTTT | CASSQAPVQQGSNQPQHF
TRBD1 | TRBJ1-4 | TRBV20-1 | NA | TGCAGTGCTAGAGAAGGGACAGGGATAGGTGAAAAACTGTTTTTT | CSAREGTGIGEKLFF